The present TCR beta chain was sequenced within a study of T cell repertoires in MIS-A myocarditis. Trimming removed 8 bases at V and 4 bases at J, with 14 bases between. Germline values: CDR1 LNHDA, CDR2 SQIVND (reference sequence). This CDR3 is 14 amino acids long. Repertoires were generated with immunoSEQ multiplex PCR, while TCRdb's copy carries only in-frame clones and drops some. The top ten clones hold 15% to 20% of a sample with approximately 7,200 clones, around 84% of them seen once. This clone was counted once. The receptor was derived from a man younger than 35 with fulminant myocarditis from multisystem inflammatory syndrome in adults (MIS-A) after COVID-19. The sample consisted of right inferior lung lobe tissue obtained at autopsy. The rearrangement joins TRBV19 to TRBJ2-2, with a tentative D call TRBD2 (5 bases). As DNA, the CDR3 is TGTGCCAGTGTGGACTCGGTCGGCACCGGGGAGCTGTTTTTT. Protein: CASVDSVGTGELFF. The variable domain in full, with the rest retrieved from reference TRBV19 and TRBJ2-2, is DGGITQSPKYLFRKEGQNVTLSCEQNLNHDAMYWYRQDPGQGLRLIYYSQIVNDFQKGDIAEGYSVSREKKESFPLTVTSAQKNPTAFYLCASVDSVGTGELFFGEGSRLTVL.